Listed below are T cell receptor beta chains from one sample, sequenced in a study of brain T cells in children with intractable seizures. Only in-frame clones appear in the TCRdb table, and some are missing; sequencing was by immunoSEQ multiplex PCR. The data contain hundreds of thousands of clones, 93% of them singletons. This material consisted of peripheral blood, taken 4 to 5 months after surgery. These receptors came from a boy younger than two with tuberous sclerosis and intractable seizures. The CDR3 runs from the conserved cysteine through the conserved F or W. D genes are given only for firm matches. A clone size is listed for some rows: how often the clone was seen (once, few, many), or a class if it is expanded.

j_call clone_size d_call v_call cdr3_aa cdr3_nt
TRBJ1-6 - - TRBV23-1 CASSHLGGLNSPLHF TGCGCCAGCAGTCACCTAGGGGGTCTTAATTCACCCCTCCACTTT
TRBJ2-1 - - TRBV5-4 CASSPWGVSLNNEQFF TGTGCCAGCAGCCCCTGGGGGGTTTCCTTAAACAATGAGCAGTTCTTC
TRBJ2-1 - - TRBV11-3 CASSNTGQKQFF TGTGCCAGCAGCAACACTGGACAGAAGCAGTTCTTC
TRBJ1-6 - - TRBV30 CAWSVSSPLHF TGTGCCTGGAGTGTAAGTTCACCCCTCCACTTT
TRBJ1-1 - TRBD1 TRBV5-1 CASSLEGGSAEAFF TGCGCCAGCAGCTTGGAAGGGGGCAGCGCTGAAGCTTTCTTT
TRBJ2-1 - TRBD1 TRBV2 CASSEGGQGDNEQFF TGTGCCAGCAGTGAAGGCGGACAGGGGGACAATGAGCAGTTCTTC
TRBJ2-7 - - TRBV10-3 CAISGESYEQYF TGTGCCATCAGTGGTGAGTCCTACGAGCAGTACTTC
TRBJ2-2 - TRBD1 TRBV9 CASSGGTGGELFF TGTGCCAGCAGCGGAGGGACAGGCGGGGAGCTGTTTTTT
TRBJ2-3 - TRBD2 TRBV11-3 CASSYLAGARTDTQYF TGTGCCAGCAGCTATCTAGCGGGAGCCCGCACAGATACGCAGTATTTT
TRBJ1-2 - TRBD1 TRBV9 CASSSPGQENYGYTF TGTGCCAGCAGCTCCCCGGGACAGGAGAACTATGGCTACACCTTC
TRBJ2-5 - TRBD2 TRBV7-2 CASSSAGGQETQYF TGTGCCAGCAGCTCAGCGGGGGGTCAAGAGACCCAGTACTTC
TRBJ2-7 - TRBD1 TRBV2 CASSRQGRSYEQYF TGTGCCAGCAGTCGACAGGGGCGATCCTACGAGCAGTACTTC
TRBJ2-6 - TRBD1 TRBV6-5 CASSPGTAGANVLTF TGTGCCAGCAGCCCAGGGACAGCTGGGGCCAACGTCCTGACTTTC
TRBJ2-7 - TRBD2 TRBV6-2/TRBV6-3 CASSLLWTGGYEQYF TGTGCCAGCAGTCTTCTATGGACCGGGGGGTACGAGCAGTACTTC
TRBJ1-1 - - TRBV6-5 CASSYGQSEAFF TGTGCCAGCAGTTACGGGCAGTCTGAAGCTTTCTTT
TRBJ2-1 - - TRBV6-5 CASSYTGSNNEQFF TGTGCCAGCAGTTACACCGGCAGTAACAATGAGCAGTTCTTC
TRBJ2-3 - TRBD2 TRBV23-1 CASSPHSGGKEGRGTDTQYF TGCGCCAGCAGTCCCCATAGCGGGGGGAAGGAAGGTAGGGGCACAGATACGCAGTATTTT
TRBJ1-1 - TRBD1 TRBV30 CAWSLATGYAFF TGTGCCTGGAGTTTGGCGACAGGGTATGCTTTCTTT
TRBJ2-2 - TRBD2 TRBV11-2 CASSVGAGGPGTGELFF TGTGCCAGCAGCGTTGGAGCGGGAGGGCCCGGGACCGGGGAGCTGTTTTTT
TRBJ2-3 - - TRBV29-1 CSVEDRYTDTQYF TGCAGCGTTGAAGATCGGTACACAGATACGCAGTATTTT
TRBJ1-2 - - TRBV28 CASTPRGEPLDGYTF TGTGCCAGCACCCCTAGGGGGGAACCTCTTGATGGCTACACCTTC
TRBJ1-4 - - TRBV30 CALAGVEKLFF TGTGCTCTCGCGGGGGTTGAAAAACTGTTTTTT
TRBJ2-7 - - TRBV27 CASSFGGPHYEQYF TGTGCCAGCAGTTTTGGGGGTCCTCACTACGAGCAGTACTTC
TRBJ2-5 - TRBD2 TRBV18 CASSLTGGKETQYF TGTGCCAGCTCGCTAACGGGGGGGAAAGAGACCCAGTACTTC
TRBJ2-4 - TRBD2 TRBV20-1 CSASSGGKNIQYF TGCAGTGCTAGTTCGGGAGGCAAAAACATTCAGTACTTC
TRBJ1-1 - - TRBV30 CAWKRIEAFF TGTGCCTGGAAGCGTATTGAAGCTTTCTTT
TRBJ2-5 - TRBD1 TRBV6-5 CASSRTGRETQYF TGTGCCAGCAGTAGGACAGGGCGAGAGACCCAGTACTTC
TRBJ2-3 - - TRBV5-4 CASSLVGTDTQYF TGTGCCAGCAGCTTGGTGGGCACAGATACGCAGTATTTT
TRBJ1-1 once - TRBV10-3 CAITDYPGKAFF TGTGCCATCACGGATTACCCGGGGAAAGCTTTCTTT
TRBJ1-5 - - TRBV27 CASSLRENQPQHF TGTGCCAGCAGTTTAAGGGAGAATCAGCCCCAGCATTTT
TRBJ2-7 once - TRBV16 CASISLKPGRGTEQYF TGTGCCAGCATCTCCTTGAAACCGGGCCGAGGAACCGAGCAGTACTTC
TRBJ1-1 - - TRBV14 CASKAQGQNTEAFF TGTGCCAGCAAAGCGCAGGGGCAGAACACTGAAGCTTTCTTT
TRBJ1-2 - - TRBV25-1 CATTQGTAGYTF TGTGCCACCACGCAGGGTACTGCTGGCTACACCTTC
TRBJ1-4 - - TRBV11-3 CASSETAATNEKLFF TGTGCCAGCAGTGAGACGGCTGCAACTAATGAAAAACTGTTTTTT
TRBJ2-7 once TRBD1 TRBV12-3/TRBV12-4 CASTGQSYEQYF TGTGCCAGCACGGGACAGAGCTACGAGCAGTACTTC
TRBJ1-2 - TRBD1 TRBV4-1 CASSQDLTGTGLPYGYTF TGCGCCAGCAGCCAAGATCTTACCGGGACAGGGCTTCCCTATGGCTACACCTTC
TRBJ1-5 - - TRBV30 CAWSSGVDSNQPQHF TGTGCCTGGAGTAGCGGGGTCGATAGCAATCAGCCCCAGCATTTT
TRBJ2-3 - TRBD2 TRBV28 CASSKGTSGPSTDTQYF TGTGCCAGCAGCAAAGGGACTAGCGGGCCAAGCACAGATACGCAGTATTTT
TRBJ2-5 - TRBD1 TRBV11-3 CASGPGQGNLQETQYF TGTGCCAGCGGACCCGGACAGGGGAACCTCCAAGAGACCCAGTACTTC
TRBJ1-3 - - TRBV2 CASSDQGPPKNTIYF TGTGCCAGCAGTGACCAGGGACCACCCAAAAACACCATATATTTT
TRBJ1-1 - - TRBV3-1/TRBV3-2 CASSQGGWKSEAFF TGTGCCAGCAGCCAAGGAGGCTGGAAATCTGAAGCTTTCTTT
TRBJ1-2 - TRBD1 TRBV24-1 CATSDPGQGDNYGYTF TGTGCCACCAGTGATCCAGGACAGGGTGATAACTATGGCTACACCTTC
TRBJ1-3 - - TRBV21-1 CASSNPGVGNTIYF TGTGCCAGCAGCAATCCAGGGGTTGGAAACACCATATATTTT
TRBJ2-1 once - TRBV6-2/TRBV6-3 CASSYGPEAWDEQFF TGTGCCAGCAGTTACGGTCCGGAGGCTTGGGATGAGCAGTTCTTC
TRBJ1-1 - TRBD1 TRBV9 CASSGSGGTEAFF TGTGCCAGCAGCGGTTCAGGGGGCACTGAAGCTTTCTTT
TRBJ1-2 - TRBD1 TRBV7-3 CASSHQDRGRRGFYGYTF TGTGCCAGCAGCCACCAGGACAGGGGGCGAAGGGGCTTTTATGGCTACACCTTC
TRBJ1-3 - - TRBV30 CAWSGDSGNTIYF TGTGCCTGGAGTGGGGACTCTGGAAACACCATATATTTT
TRBJ2-3 - TRBD2 TRBV5-6 CASSLLRAGGPTDTQYF TGTGCCAGCAGCTTGCTTAGGGCGGGGGGGCCCACAGATACGCAGTATTTT
TRBJ1-3 - TRBD1 TRBV4-1 CASSQEGGSGGNTIYF TGCGCCAGCAGCCAAGAAGGGGGCAGCGGGGGAAACACCATATATTTT
TRBJ1-3 - - TRBV19 CASLPGTGNTIYF TGTGCCAGTTTGCCGGGGACAGGAAACACCATATATTTT
TRBJ1-2 - - TRBV5-5 CASSLGHGLYGYTF TGTGCCAGCAGCTTAGGACACGGCCTCTATGGCTACACCTTC
TRBJ1-5 - - TRBV9 CASSVGWRPNQPQHF TGTGCCAGCAGCGTAGGGTGGAGGCCAAATCAGCCCCAGCATTTT
TRBJ1-2 - TRBD1 TRBV9 CASSVALTGGNGYTF TGTGCCAGCAGCGTAGCTCTGACAGGGGGGAATGGCTACACCTTC
TRBJ2-4 - - TRBV7-8 CASSAGSKGGIQYF TGTGCCAGCAGCGCCGGGAGTAAGGGCGGCATTCAGTACTTC
TRBJ1-3 - - TRBV5-1 CASSEDSSGNTIYF TGCGCCAGCAGCGAGGACAGTTCTGGAAACACCATATATTTT
TRBJ2-7 - TRBD1 TRBV4-1 CASSQVGQGVNEQYF TGCGCCAGCAGCCAAGTCGGACAGGGGGTCAACGAGCAGTACTTC
TRBJ1-5 - - TRBV10-3 CAISGVYSNQPQHF TGTGCCATCAGTGGGGTCTATAGCAATCAGCCCCAGCATTTT
TRBJ1-1 - - TRBV5-1 CASSLDGLNTEAFF TGCGCCAGCAGCTTGGATGGACTTAACACTGAAGCTTTCTTT
TRBJ2-5 - - TRBV7-9 CASSLEQIQETQYF TGTGCCAGCAGCTTAGAACAGATACAAGAGACCCAGTACTTC